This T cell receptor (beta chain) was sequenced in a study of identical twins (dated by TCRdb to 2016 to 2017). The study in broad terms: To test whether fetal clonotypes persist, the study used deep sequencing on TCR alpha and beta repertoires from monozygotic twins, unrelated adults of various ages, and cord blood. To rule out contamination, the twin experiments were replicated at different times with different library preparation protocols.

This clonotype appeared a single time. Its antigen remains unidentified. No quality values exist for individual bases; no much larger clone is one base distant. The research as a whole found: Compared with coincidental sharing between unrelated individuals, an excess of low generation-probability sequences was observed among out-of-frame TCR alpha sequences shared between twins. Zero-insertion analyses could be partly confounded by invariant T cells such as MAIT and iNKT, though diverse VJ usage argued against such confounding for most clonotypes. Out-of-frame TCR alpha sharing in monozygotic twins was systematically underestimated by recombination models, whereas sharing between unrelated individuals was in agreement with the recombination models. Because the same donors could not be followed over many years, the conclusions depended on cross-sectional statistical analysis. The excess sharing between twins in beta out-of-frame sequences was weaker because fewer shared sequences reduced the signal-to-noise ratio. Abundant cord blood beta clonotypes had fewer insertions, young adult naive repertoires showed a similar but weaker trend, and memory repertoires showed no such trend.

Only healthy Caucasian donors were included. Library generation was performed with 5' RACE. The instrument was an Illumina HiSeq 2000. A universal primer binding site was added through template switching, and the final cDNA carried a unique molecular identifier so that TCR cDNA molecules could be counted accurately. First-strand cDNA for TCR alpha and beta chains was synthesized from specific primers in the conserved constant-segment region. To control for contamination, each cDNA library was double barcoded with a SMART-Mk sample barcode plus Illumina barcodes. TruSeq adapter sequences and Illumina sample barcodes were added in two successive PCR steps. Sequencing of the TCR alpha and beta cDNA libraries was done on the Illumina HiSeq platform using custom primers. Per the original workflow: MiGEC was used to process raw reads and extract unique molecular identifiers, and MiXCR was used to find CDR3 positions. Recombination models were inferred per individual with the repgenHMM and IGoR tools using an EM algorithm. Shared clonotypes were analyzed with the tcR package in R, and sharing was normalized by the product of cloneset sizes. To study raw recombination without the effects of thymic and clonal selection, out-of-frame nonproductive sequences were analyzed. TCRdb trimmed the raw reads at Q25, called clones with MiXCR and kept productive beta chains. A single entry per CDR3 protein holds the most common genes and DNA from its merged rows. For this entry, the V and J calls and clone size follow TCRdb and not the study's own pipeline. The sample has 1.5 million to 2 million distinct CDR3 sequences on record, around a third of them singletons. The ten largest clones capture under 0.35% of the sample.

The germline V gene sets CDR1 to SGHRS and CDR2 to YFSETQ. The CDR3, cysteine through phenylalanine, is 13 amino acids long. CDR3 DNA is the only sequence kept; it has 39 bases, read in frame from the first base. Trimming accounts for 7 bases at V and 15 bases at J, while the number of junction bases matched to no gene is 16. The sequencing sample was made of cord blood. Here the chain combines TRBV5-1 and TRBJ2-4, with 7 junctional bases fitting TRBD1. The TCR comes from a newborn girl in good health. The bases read TGCGCCAGCGGCCCTTCTTCGGGACAGAATGCGTACTTC. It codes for CASGPSSGQNAYF.